This is a list of T cell receptor beta chains from one sample in a study of OX40 agonist ivuxolimab in advanced cancers. TCRdb keeps only in-frame clones here, not all; method: immunoSEQ multiplex PCR. This table has tens of thousands of clones, around nine tenths appearing once. The source was CD4+ or CD8+ T cells sorted from blood, collected in a trial of the OX40 agonist ivuxolimab. These receptors all come from an adult with an advanced solid tumor such as melanoma, head and neck, liver or kidney cancer. Each CDR3 is given with its conserved first and last residue. D genes are given only for firm matches. The listing skips clone size in some rows; elsewhere it reads once, few, many or a size class.

D gene	V gene	clone size	J gene	CDR3 protein	CDR3 DNA
.	TRBV7-3	.	TRBJ2-2	CASNPRGGAGTGELFF	TGTGCCTCAAACCCGCGGGGCGGGGCTGGCACCGGAGAGCTGTTTTTT
.	TRBV7-7	few	TRBJ2-7	CASSLAQGNYEQYF	TGTGCCAGCAGCTTAGCGCAGGGAAACTACGAGCAGTACTTC
.	TRBV7-8	.	TRBJ2-5	CASGPWGTPQETQYF	TGTGCCAGCGGACCATGGGGGACGCCACAAGAGACCCAGTACTTC
.	TRBV2	.	TRBJ1-3	CASSETPDTIYF	TGTGCCAGCAGTGAAACCCCGGACACCATATATTTT
.	TRBV5-6	.	TRBJ2-5	CASSLVTGETQYF	TGTGCCAGCAGCTTGGTAACGGGAGAGACCCAGTACTTC
.	TRBV7-2	once	TRBJ1-1	CASSLVGNTEAFF	TGTGCCAGCAGCTTAGTCGGGAACACTGAAGCTTTCTTT
TRBD2	TRBV9	once	TRBJ2-5	CASSVVSGGATETQYF	TGTGCCAGCAGCGTAGTAAGCGGGGGGGCAACGGAGACCCAGTACTTC
.	TRBV2	.	TRBJ2-7	CASSSWSSAYEQYF	TGTGCCAGCAGTTCCTGGTCCTCCGCCTACGAGCAGTACTTC
.	TRBV6-4	.	TRBJ2-2	CASSDVWRGLPNTGELFF	TGTGCCAGCAGTGACGTCTGGCGGGGGCTACCGAACACCGGGGAGCTGTTTTTT
TRBD2	TRBV7-3	.	TRBJ2-1	CASKEASGVYNEQFF	TGTGCCAGCAAAGAGGCTAGCGGGGTTTACAATGAGCAGTTCTTC
.	TRBV27	.	TRBJ2-7	CASSRLRTAYEQYF	TGTGCCAGCAGTCGCCTGAGGACAGCCTACGAGCAGTACTTC
.	TRBV19	.	TRBJ1-5	CASKMVNQPQHF	TGTGCCAGTAAGATGGTCAATCAGCCCCAGCATTTT
TRBD1	TRBV25-1	.	TRBJ2-3	CASSEYKETGASYDTQYF	TGTGCCAGCAGTGAATATAAGGAGACAGGGGCCAGTTACGATACGCAGTATTTT
TRBD2	TRBV4-2	.	TRBJ2-7	CASSRRLAGDSMRRRSYEQYF	TGTGCCAGCAGCCGCAGACTAGCGGGGGACAGCATGCGTCGGAGATCCTACGAGCAGTACTTC
.	TRBV5-1	.	TRBJ2-3	CASSVGWAGTDTQYF	TGCGCCAGCAGCGTGGGATGGGCAGGCACAGATACGCAGTATTTT
.	TRBV20-1	.	TRBJ2-5	CSGELEETQYF	TGCAGTGGGGAGCTAGAAGAGACCCAGTACTTC
TRBD2	TRBV6-1	.	TRBJ2-4	CASSETLVGLAGGPRYIQYF	TGTGCCAGCAGTGAAACCTTGGTAGGACTAGCGGGAGGGCCGAGGTACATTCAGTACTTC
.	TRBV6-5	once	TRBJ2-3	CASSYSPSTDTQYF	TGTGCCAGCAGTTACTCGCCTAGCACAGATACGCAGTATTTT
.	TRBV2	once	TRBJ2-3	CASMGPPPQDTQYF	TGTGCCAGCATGGGGCCACCGCCACAGGATACGCAGTATTTT
TRBD1	TRBV5-5	few	TRBJ2-7	CASSLLPGQGAYEQYF	TGTGCCAGCAGCTTGCTTCCGGGACAGGGGGCCTACGAGCAGTACTTC
.	TRBV5-1	few	TRBJ1-2	CASADARANDYGYTF	TGCGCCAGTGCCGATGCCAGGGCGAATGACTATGGCTACACCTTC
TRBD1	TRBV27	.	TRBJ1-2	CASSPRQGANYGYTF	TGTGCCAGCAGTCCTCGACAGGGTGCTAACTATGGCTACACCTTC
.	TRBV2	.	TRBJ1-6	CASRDTDSPLHF	TGTGCCAGCAGAGACACGGATTCACCCCTCCACTTT
.	TRBV5-4	.	TRBJ2-6	CASSVDTGANVLTF	TGTGCCAGCAGCGTGGATACTGGGGCCAACGTCCTGACTTTC
TRBD1	TRBV7-6	.	TRBJ2-7	CASSRSGQGYEQYF	TGTGCCAGCAGCCGATCGGGACAGGGCTACGAGCAGTACTTC
.	TRBV5-4	.	TRBJ1-5	CASSLGTGNQPQHF	TGTGCCAGCAGCCTCGGGACCGGTAATCAGCCCCAGCATTTT
.	TRBV5-6	.	TRBJ1-6	CASSPFNSPLHF	TGTGCCAGCAGCCCTTTCAATTCACCCCTCCACTTT
.	TRBV6-1	.	TRBJ2-5	CASFWGPQETQYF	TGTGCCAGCTTTTGGGGACCCCAAGAGACCCAGTACTTC